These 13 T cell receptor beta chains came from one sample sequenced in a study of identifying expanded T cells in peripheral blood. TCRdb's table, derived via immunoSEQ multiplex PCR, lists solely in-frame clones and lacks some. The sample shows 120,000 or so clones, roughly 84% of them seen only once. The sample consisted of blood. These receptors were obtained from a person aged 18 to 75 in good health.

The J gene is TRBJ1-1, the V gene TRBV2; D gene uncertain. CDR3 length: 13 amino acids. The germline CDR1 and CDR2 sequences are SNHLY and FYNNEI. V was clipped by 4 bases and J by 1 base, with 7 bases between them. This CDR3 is CASSVAENTEAFF. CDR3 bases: TGTGCCAGCAGTGTGGCGGAGAACACTGAAGCTTTCTTT.

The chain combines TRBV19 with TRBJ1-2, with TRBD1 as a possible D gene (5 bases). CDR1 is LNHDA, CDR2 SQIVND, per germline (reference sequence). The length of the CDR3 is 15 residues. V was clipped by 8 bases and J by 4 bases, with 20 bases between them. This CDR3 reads CASEGRNRGVYGYTF. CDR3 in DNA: TGTGCCAGTGAGGGGAGGAACCGTGGAGTCTATGGCTACACCTTC. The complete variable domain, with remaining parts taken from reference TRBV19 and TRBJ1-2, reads DGGITQSPKYLFRKEGQNVTLSCEQNLNHDAMYWYRQDPGQGLRLIYYSQIVNDFQKGDIAEGYSVSREKKESFPLTVTSAQKNPTAFYLCASEGRNRGVYGYTFGSGTRLTVV.

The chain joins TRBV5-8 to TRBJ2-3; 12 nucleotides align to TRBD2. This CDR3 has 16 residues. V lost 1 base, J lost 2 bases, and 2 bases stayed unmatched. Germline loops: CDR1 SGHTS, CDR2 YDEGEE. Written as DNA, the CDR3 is TGTGCCAGCAGCTTGACTAGCGGGGGGATCACAGATACGCAGTATTTT. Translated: CASSLTSGGITDTQYF.

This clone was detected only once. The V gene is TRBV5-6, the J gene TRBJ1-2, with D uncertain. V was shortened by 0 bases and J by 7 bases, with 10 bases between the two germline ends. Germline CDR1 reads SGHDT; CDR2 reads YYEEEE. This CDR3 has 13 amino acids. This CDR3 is CASSLGALGGYTF. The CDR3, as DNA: TGTGCCAGCAGCTTGGGGGCCCTGGGTGGCTACACCTTC.

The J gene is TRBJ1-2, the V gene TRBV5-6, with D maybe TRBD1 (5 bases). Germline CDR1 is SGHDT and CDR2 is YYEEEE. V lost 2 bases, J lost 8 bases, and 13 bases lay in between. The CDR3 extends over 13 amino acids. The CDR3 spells CASSFGGTWGYTF. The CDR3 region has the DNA TGTGCCAGCAGCTTCGGGGGTACTTGGGGCTACACCTTC.

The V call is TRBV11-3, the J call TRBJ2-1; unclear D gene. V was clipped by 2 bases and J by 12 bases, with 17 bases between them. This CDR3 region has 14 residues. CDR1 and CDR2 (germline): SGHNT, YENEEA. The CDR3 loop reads CASSLLSAPGGQFF. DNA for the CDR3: TGTGCCAGCAGCTTACTATCAGCGCCCGGCGGGCAGTTCTTC.

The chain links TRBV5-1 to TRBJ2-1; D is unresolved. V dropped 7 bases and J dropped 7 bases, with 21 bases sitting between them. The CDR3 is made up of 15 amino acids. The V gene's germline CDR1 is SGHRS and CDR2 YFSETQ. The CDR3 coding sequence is TGCGCCAGCGCCCTGACAAGTCCTGATATGAATGAGCAGTTCTTC. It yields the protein CASALTSPDMNEQFF.

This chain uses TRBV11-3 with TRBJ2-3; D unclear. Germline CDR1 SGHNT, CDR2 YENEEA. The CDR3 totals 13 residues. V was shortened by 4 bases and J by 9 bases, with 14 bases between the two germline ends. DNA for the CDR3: TGTGCCAGCAGCTCCCCCCCGGCGCCCACGCAGTATTTT. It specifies CASSSPPAPTQYF.

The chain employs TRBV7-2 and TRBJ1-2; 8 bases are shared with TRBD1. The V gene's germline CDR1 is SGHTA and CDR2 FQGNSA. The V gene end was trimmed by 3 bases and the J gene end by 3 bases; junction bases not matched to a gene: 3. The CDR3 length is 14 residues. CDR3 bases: TGTGCCAGCAGCTTTGGACAGGGCGACTATGGCTACACCTTC. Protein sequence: CASSFGQGDYGYTF.

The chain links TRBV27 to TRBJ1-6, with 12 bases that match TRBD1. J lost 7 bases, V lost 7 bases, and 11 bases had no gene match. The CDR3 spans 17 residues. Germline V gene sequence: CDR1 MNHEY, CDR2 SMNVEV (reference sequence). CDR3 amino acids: CASTGQGALFKNSPLHF. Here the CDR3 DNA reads TGTGCCAGCACGGGACAGGGGGCGCTTTTTAAAAATTCACCCCTCCACTTT.

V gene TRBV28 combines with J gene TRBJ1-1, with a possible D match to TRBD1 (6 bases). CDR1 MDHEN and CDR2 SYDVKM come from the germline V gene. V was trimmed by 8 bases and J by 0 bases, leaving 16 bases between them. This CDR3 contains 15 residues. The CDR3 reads CASRAPTGVNTEAFF. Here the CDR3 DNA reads TGTGCCAGCCGAGCACCGACAGGCGTGAACACTGAAGCTTTCTTT.

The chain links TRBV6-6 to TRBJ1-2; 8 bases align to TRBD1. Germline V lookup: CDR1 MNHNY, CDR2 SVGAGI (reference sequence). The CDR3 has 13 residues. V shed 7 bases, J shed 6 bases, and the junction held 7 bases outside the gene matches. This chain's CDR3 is CASKGQDLDGYTF. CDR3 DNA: TGTGCCAGCAAGGGACAGGACCTTGATGGCTACACCTTC.

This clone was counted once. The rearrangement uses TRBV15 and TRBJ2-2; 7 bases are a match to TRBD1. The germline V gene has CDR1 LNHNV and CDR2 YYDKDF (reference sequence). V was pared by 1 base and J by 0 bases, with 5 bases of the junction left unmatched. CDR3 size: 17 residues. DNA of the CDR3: TGTGCCACCAGCAGAGGGCCCGGGACAGCGAACACCGGGGAGCTGTTTTTT. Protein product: CATSRGPGTANTGELFF.